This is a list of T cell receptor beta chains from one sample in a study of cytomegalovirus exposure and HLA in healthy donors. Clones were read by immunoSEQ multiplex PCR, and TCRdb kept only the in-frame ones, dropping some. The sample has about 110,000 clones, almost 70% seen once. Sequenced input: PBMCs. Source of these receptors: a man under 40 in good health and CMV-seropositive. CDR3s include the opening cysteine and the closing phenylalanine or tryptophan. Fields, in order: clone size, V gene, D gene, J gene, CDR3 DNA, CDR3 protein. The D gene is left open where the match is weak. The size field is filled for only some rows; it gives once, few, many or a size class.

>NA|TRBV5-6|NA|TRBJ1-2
TGTGCCAGCAGCTCGGAATTGACGGGTTCAAACTATGGCTACACCTTC
CASSSELTGSNYGYTF
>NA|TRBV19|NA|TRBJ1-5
TGTGCCAGTAGTGCAATCGGGAATCAGCCCCAGCATTTT
CASSAIGNQPQHF
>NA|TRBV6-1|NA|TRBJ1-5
TGTGCCAGCAGTGAAAGGGAGACGAGCAATCAGCCCCAGCATTTT
CASSERETSNQPQHF
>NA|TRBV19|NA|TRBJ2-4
TGTGCCAGTAGGACAGAGGCAAACATTCAGTACTTC
CASRTEANIQYF
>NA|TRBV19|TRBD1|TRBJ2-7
TGTGCCAGTAGTATCGGGACAGGGGGCTACGAGCAGTACTTC
CASSIGTGGYEQYF
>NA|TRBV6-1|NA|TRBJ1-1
TGTGCCAGCGGCCCTAGGAACACTGAAGCTTTCTTT
CASGPRNTEAFF
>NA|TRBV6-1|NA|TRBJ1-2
TGTGCCACCGGGGGGGCGGACTATGGCTACACCTTC
CATGGADYGYTF
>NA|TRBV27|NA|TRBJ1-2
TGTGCCAGCGGCCAGACAGGCTCCTATGGCTACACCTTC
CASGQTGSYGYTF
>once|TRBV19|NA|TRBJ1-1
TGTGCCAGTAGTTACCAGGGGAGCACTGAAGCTTTCTTT
CASSYQGSTEAFF
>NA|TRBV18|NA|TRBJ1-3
TGTGCCAGCTCACCAGCTCCAACGCCCAGCTCTGGAAACACCATATATTTT
CASSPAPTPSSGNTIYF
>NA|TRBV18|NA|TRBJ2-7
TGTGCCAGCTCACCCGAACAGACCTACGAGCAGTACTTC
CASSPEQTYEQYF
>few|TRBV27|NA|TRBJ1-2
TGTGCCAGCAGTTTATCATACAGGACGCCTAACTATGGCTACACCTTC
CASSLSYRTPNYGYTF
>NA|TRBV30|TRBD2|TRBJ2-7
TGTGCCTGGAGACCGGGGGGGTCCCGCTACGAGCAGTACTTC
CAWRPGGSRYEQYF
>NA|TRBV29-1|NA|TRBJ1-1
TGCAGCGTTGAAGGTTACAGCTTGAACACTGAAGCTTTCTTT
CSVEGYSLNTEAFF
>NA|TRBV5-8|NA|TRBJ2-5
TGTGCCAGCAGCTTGTACCGGTACCAAGAGACCCAGTACTTC
CASSLYRYQETQYF
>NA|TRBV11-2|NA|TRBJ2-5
TGTGCCAGCAGCTTGGAGGGGCGAGAGACCCAGTACTTC
CASSLEGRETQYF
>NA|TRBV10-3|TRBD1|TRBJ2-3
TGTGCCATCAGTGAGTCAGGGGGCGCGAACACAGATACGCAGTATTTT
CAISESGGANTDTQYF
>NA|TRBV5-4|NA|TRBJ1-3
TGTGCCAGCAGACAGGGATCCTCTGGAAACACCATATATTTT
CASRQGSSGNTIYF
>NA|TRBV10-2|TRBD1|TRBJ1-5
TGCGCCAGCAGTGAGTTAGGACAGGGGCGACAGCCCCAGCATTTT
CASSELGQGRQPQHF
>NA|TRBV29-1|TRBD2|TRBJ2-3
TGCAGCGGCGGAGGGACTAGCGGGAGGCCACTCACAGATACGCAGTATTTT
CSGGGTSGRPLTDTQYF
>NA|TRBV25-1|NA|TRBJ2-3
TGTGCCAGCAGTGCAATCTCCCGGGGTTCGGGCACAGATACGCAGTATTTT
CASSAISRGSGTDTQYF
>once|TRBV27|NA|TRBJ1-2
TGTGCCAGCAGTTTTCGGGTCAACACCGCCGGCTACACCTTC
CASSFRVNTAGYTF